This passage covers 9 T cell receptor beta chains from one sample sequenced in a study of blood T cells in healthy people across ages. PCR was performed a second time for roughly 7 to 12 cycles using a sample-barcoded 5' primer and a J-beta primer mix. A single record per CDR3 protein comes from TCRdb applying MiXCR to the 5' RACE reads. The data hold hundreds of thousands of distinct CDR3 sequences, with more than 20% observed a single time. Sequenced material: blood. Receptors were obtained from a man between 65 and 80 years old in good health.

The chain uses TRBV5-1 and TRBJ2-6, with 7 nucleotides matching TRBD1. V shed 3 bases and J 3 bases; nucleotides not matched to a gene: 6. In germline, CDR1 is SGHRS, CDR2 YFSETQ. This CDR3 region has 16 residues. The CDR3 loop is CASSSTTGSGANVLTF. The CDR3 region has the DNA TGCGCCAGCAGCTCAACGACAGGGAGTGGGGCCAACGTCCTGACTTTC.

This clonotype has a handful of counts. The rearrangement links TRBV3-1 to TRBJ2-7; 7 nucleotides agree with TRBD1. Looked up from germline, CDR1 is LGHDT and CDR2 is YNNKEL (reference sequence). The ends lost 4 bases at V and 3 bases at J; junction bases unmatched: 6. The CDR3 loop spans 14 amino acids. DNA for the CDR3: TGTGCCAGCAGCCCGGGACAGCGTTACTACGAGCAGTACTTC. Translating it yields CASSPGQRYYEQYF.

This clonotype appeared a few times. The chain recombines TRBV20-1 with TRBJ2-5, with D maybe TRBD2 (5 bases). The assigned J gene may be wrong: the sequence end matches TRBJ2-1 better. Germline loops: CDR1 DFQATT, CDR2 SNEGSKA (reference sequence). The CDR3 consists of 14 residues. DNA of the CDR3: TGCAGTGCTAGAGTCGGGGTAGCGAACAATGAGCAGTTCTTC. It translates to CSARVGVANNEQFF.

This clonotype was found many times. The chain is built from TRBV30 and TRBJ2-1, with TRBD2 matching over 10 bases. The CDR3 length is 14 residues. Germline assignment: CDR1 GTSNPN and CDR2 SVGIG (reference sequence). The J segment lost 7 bases and the V segment lost 5 bases, leaving 8 bases of the junction unmatched. CDR3 region: CAWQLAGAVNEQFF. The DNA for the CDR3 is TGTGCCTGGCAGCTAGCGGGAGCTGTAAATGAGCAGTTCTTC. The complete variable domain, with remaining parts taken from reference TRBV30 and TRBJ2-1, reads SQTIHQWPATLVQPVGSPLSLECTVEGTSNPNLYWYRQAAGRGLQLLFYSVGIGQISSEVPQNLSASRPQDRQFILSSKKLLLSDSGFYLCAWQLAGAVNEQFFGPGTRLTVL.

Comment on this clonotype: It may be a read error: a sequence one base away is much more abundant. J is TRBJ2-5 and V is TRBV7-2; tentatively, D is TRBD1 or TRBD2 (5 bases each). The CDR3 spans 13 residues. Germline CDR1 SGHTA, CDR2 FQGNSA. The CDR3 region has the DNA TGTGCCAGCAGCTCGGGACCACAAGGGACCCAGTACTTC. It is translated as CASSSGPQGTQYF.

This clonotype showed up just a few times. The V gene is TRBV5-5, the J gene TRBJ2-7, with TRBD2 matching over 9 bases. CDR3 length: 19 residues. The germline gives CDR1 SGHKS, CDR2 YYEKEE (reference sequence). V trimming: 2 bases; J trimming: 0 bases; junction bases outside the gene matches: 15. This CDR3 reads CASSFTSGLNLADSYEQYF. DNA of the CDR3: TGTGCCAGCAGCTTCACTAGCGGGCTGAACCTCGCGGACTCCTACGAGCAGTACTTC.

This clonotype was detected a few times. The rearrangement links TRBV28 to TRBJ1-3; D is uncertain. CDR3 length equals 14 residues. CDR1 is MDHEN and CDR2 is SYDVKM in the germline V gene. The V end lost 6 bases, the J end lost 0 bases, and 9 bases lay between the germline ends. The CDR3 DNA is TGTGCCAGCAGCCCCCATTACTCTGGAAACACCATATATTTT. This encodes CASSPHYSGNTIYF.

The rearrangement links TRBV11-2 to TRBJ2-5, with a weak D call TRBD1 (8 bases). Trimming cost V 3 bases and J 7 bases, with 15 bases left between them. The CDR3 is 14 residues long. CDR1 SGHAT and CDR2 FQNNGV come from the germline V gene. Written as DNA, the CDR3 is TGTGCCAGCAGCTTGGAACAGGGGGGGGGGACCCAGTACTTC. This translates into CASSLEQGGGTQYF.

The V call is TRBV7-9, the J call TRBJ2-5, with D tentatively TRBD2 (5 bases). The length of the CDR3 is 15 residues. Germline V lookup: CDR1 SEHNR, CDR2 FQNEAQ (reference sequence). Trimming pared 3 bases from V and 1 base from J, leaving 12 bases between. Here the CDR3 reads CASSFATGVQETQYF. In DNA, the CDR3 is TGTGCCAGCAGCTTCGCCACCGGGGTCCAAGAGACCCAGTACTTC.